These T cell receptor beta chains were read from a single sample in a study of spatial heterogeneity in lung cancer. TCRdb analysed the 5' RACE reads with MiXCR anew, one entry per CDR3 protein. The repertoire includes about 38,000 distinct CDR3 sequences, 5% to 6.5% of them detected once, and roughly 27% sits in the top ten. Sample: PBMCs, taken at surgery. The source is a female donor with early-stage non-small cell lung cancer. The conserved cysteine and the conserved F or W are not part of the CDR3 here.

>TRBJ2-1|TRBV5-6
ASSSYRLAGTEQF
>TRBJ2-5|TRBV9
ASSPALTGDPQETQY
>TRBJ2-5|TRBV15
ATSRDPGETQY
>TRBJ2-5|TRBV7-8
ASSPRVPRGETQY
>TRBJ2-1|TRBV5-1
ASSYRGQGGYNEQF
>TRBJ2-1|TRBV7-2
ASSRGRTSGGFGEQF
>TRBJ2-2|TRBV10-2
ASSEVQGANGELF
>TRBJ2-3|TRBV5-1
ASSSSGGARADTQY
>TRBJ2-6|TRBV6-2/TRBV6-3
ASYLRGSGANVLT
>TRBJ2-5|TRBV29-1
SVEGQGVGETQY
>TRBJ2-2|TRBV7-9
ATTWRGKNTGELF